Listed below are T cell receptor beta chains from one sample, sequenced in a study of CD8+ T cells in alopecia areata. Data came from immunoSEQ multiplex PCR; TCRdb stores just in-frame clones and leaves some out. This table has 150,000 to 200,000 clones, roughly 58% appearing once. Here the sequenced sample was CD4+ T cells sorted from blood, taken at week 56, from a patient treated with tofacitinib. Every receptor here comes from a human donor with alopecia areata. The CDR3 runs from the conserved cysteine through the conserved F or W. The order of the fields is J gene, D gene, V gene, clone size, CDR3 DNA, CDR3 protein. A D gene is named only where the DNA matches it firmly. Some rows have no size entry. The others give once, few or many, or a class for an expanded clone.

J: TRBJ1-2; D: -; V: TRBV7-9; size: -; DNA: TGTGCCAGCAGCGAGGTGGAGGGCAGTCCCTATGGCTACACCTTC; CDR3: CASSEVEGSPYGYTF
J: TRBJ1-1; D: TRBD1; V: TRBV15; size: -; DNA: TGTGCCACCAGCAGCGCCCGGACAGGCGGTTTAGCTGAAGCTTTCTTT; CDR3: CATSSARTGGLAEAFF
J: TRBJ1-5; D: -; V: TRBV29-1; size: -; DNA: TGCAGCGTTGAAAGTGATAGGGGAGAATATAGCAATCAGCCCCAGCATTTT; CDR3: CSVESDRGEYSNQPQHF
J: TRBJ1-2; D: -; V: TRBV4-1; size: -; DNA: TGCGCCAGCAGCCAAGATCTAACCGTACGGTACTATGGCTACACCTTC; CDR3: CASSQDLTVRYYGYTF
J: TRBJ2-3; D: -; V: TRBV29-1; size: -; DNA: TGCAGCGTCGCCGGCGACGCAGATACGCAGTATTTT; CDR3: CSVAGDADTQYF
J: TRBJ1-6; D: -; V: TRBV15; size: -; DNA: TGTGCCACCGCCTGGCAGGAAAATTCACCCCTCCACTTT; CDR3: CATAWQENSPLHF
J: TRBJ2-3; D: TRBD2; V: TRBV11-2; size: few; DNA: TGTGCCAGCAGCTTAGGCGGGGGGCCAAACACAGATACGCAGTATTTT; CDR3: CASSLGGGPNTDTQYF
J: TRBJ2-4; D: -; V: TRBV19; size: -; DNA: TGTGCCAGTAGTATGGTGGGACGAGCCAAAAACATTCAGTACTTC; CDR3: CASSMVGRAKNIQYF
J: TRBJ2-7; D: -; V: TRBV29-1; size: -; DNA: TGCAGCGTCCGGACAGACTCCTACGAGCAGTACTTC; CDR3: CSVRTDSYEQYF
J: TRBJ2-3; D: TRBD1; V: TRBV27; size: -; DNA: TGTGCCAGCAGGCAGAGACAGGGGCTTAGCACAGATACGCAGTATTTT; CDR3: CASRQRQGLSTDTQYF
J: TRBJ1-2; D: -; V: TRBV19; size: -; DNA: TGTGCCAGTAGTACGGGTCTAGCCGGCGATGGCTACACCTTC; CDR3: CASSTGLAGDGYTF
J: TRBJ1-2; D: TRBD1; V: TRBV19; size: few; DNA: TGTGCCAGTATTCGCCAGGGGACAGACAAGGGCGGCTACACCTTC; CDR3: CASIRQGTDKGGYTF
J: TRBJ2-5; D: -; V: TRBV7-9; size: few; DNA: TGTGCCAGCAGCTTATCAGGGCTCCAAGAGACCCAGTACTTC; CDR3: CASSLSGLQETQYF
J: TRBJ1-3; D: TRBD1; V: TRBV27; size: -; DNA: TGTGCCAGCAGTTTAAGTCCGGGACAGGGATCGTCTGGAAACACCATATATTTT; CDR3: CASSLSPGQGSSGNTIYF
J: TRBJ2-2; D: -; V: TRBV18; size: -; DNA: TGTGCCAGTTCGAATGGGAACACCGGGGAGCTGTTTTTT; CDR3: CASSNGNTGELFF
J: TRBJ2-7; D: -; V: TRBV5-1; size: -; DNA: TGCGCCAGCAGCACGCCATCAGGGGTCCACGAGCAGTACTTC; CDR3: CASSTPSGVHEQYF
J: TRBJ2-5; D: TRBD2; V: TRBV9; size: -; DNA: TGTGCCAGCAGCGTAGCGGGGGGCCAAGAGACCCAGTACTTC; CDR3: CASSVAGGQETQYF
J: TRBJ2-4; D: -; V: TRBV2; size: -; DNA: TGTGCCAGCAGTGAGGAGGCTGGACAGCTAGCCAAAAACATTCAGTACTTC; CDR3: CASSEEAGQLAKNIQYF
J: TRBJ2-1; D: -; V: TRBV5-1; size: -; DNA: TGCGCCAGCAGCAGGGGGACTACCTACAATGAGCAGTTCTTC; CDR3: CASSRGTTYNEQFF
J: TRBJ1-6; D: -; V: TRBV15; size: few; DNA: TGTGCCACCAGCAGAGGCCCGGCTTCAGGCGATTCACCCCTCCACTTT; CDR3: CATSRGPASGDSPLHF
J: TRBJ2-7; D: -; V: TRBV18; size: -; DNA: TGTGCCAGCTCACCTACGACAGCCGAGCAGTACTTC; CDR3: CASSPTTAEQYF
J: TRBJ2-7; D: TRBD1; V: TRBV10-3; size: few; DNA: TGTGCCGCGACAAACCTTGCCGGGACAGGGGGCGAGCAGTACTTC; CDR3: CAATNLAGTGGEQYF
J: TRBJ2-5; D: -; V: TRBV7-2; size: -; DNA: TGTGCCAGCAGCTCGCAATCCCAGGGGACCCAGTACTTC; CDR3: CASSSQSQGTQYF
J: TRBJ2-3; D: -; V: TRBV30; size: -; DNA: TGTGCCTGGAGTGTACGACAGGATACGCAGTATTTT; CDR3: CAWSVRQDTQYF
J: TRBJ2-7; D: TRBD1; V: TRBV6-5; size: few; DNA: TGTGCCAGCAGTTACGGTCAGGGGGCAGTCGGTGAGCAGTACTTC; CDR3: CASSYGQGAVGEQYF
J: TRBJ2-3; D: TRBD2; V: TRBV10-3; size: -; DNA: TGTGCCACCACCAGTTCCAGGGCGGGGGGAGCGGATACGCAGTATTTT; CDR3: CATTSSRAGGADTQYF
J: TRBJ2-1; D: -; V: TRBV5-6; size: -; DNA: TGTGCCAGCAGCCGCCAGGGGGGACAGTTCTTC; CDR3: CASSRQGGQFF
J: TRBJ1-5; D: TRBD1; V: TRBV19; size: -; DNA: TGTGCCAGTAGGCGGACAGGGGGGGTAGGCAATCAGCCCCAGCATTTT; CDR3: CASRRTGGVGNQPQHF
J: TRBJ1-2; D: -; V: TRBV7-2; size: -; DNA: TGTGCCAGCAGCTTAGCGCCCATCGAAGGACAGTCCTATGGCTACACCTTC; CDR3: CASSLAPIEGQSYGYTF
J: TRBJ1-2; D: -; V: TRBV30; size: -; DNA: TGTGCCTGGAGTGTAACAGCCACGGGCTATGGCTACACCTTC; CDR3: CAWSVTATGYGYTF
J: TRBJ2-7; D: TRBD2; V: TRBV4-2; size: -; DNA: TGTGCCAGCAGCCAAGACGCTAGCGGGGGGGCTGACGAGCAGTACTTC; CDR3: CASSQDASGGADEQYF
J: TRBJ1-3; D: -; V: TRBV30; size: once; DNA: TGTGCCTGGAGTACAGGGACCCCTGGAAACACCATATATTTT; CDR3: CAWSTGTPGNTIYF
J: TRBJ2-1; D: TRBD1; V: TRBV29-1; size: -; DNA: TGCAGCGTGCCCGGGACAGGAGGTAATGAGCAGTTCTTC; CDR3: CSVPGTGGNEQFF
J: TRBJ2-4; D: TRBD1; V: TRBV10-2; size: few; DNA: TGCGCCAGCAGTAAGCCGACAGGGAGTGGAAACATTCAGTACTTC; CDR3: CASSKPTGSGNIQYF
J: TRBJ1-2; D: -; V: TRBV30; size: -; DNA: TGTGCCTACCAATACAGGGTGAGCTATGGCTACACCTTC; CDR3: CAYQYRVSYGYTF
J: TRBJ2-3; D: -; V: TRBV6-5; size: -; DNA: TGTGCCAGCAGTAAGACAGGACCCACAGATACGCAGTATTTT; CDR3: CASSKTGPTDTQYF